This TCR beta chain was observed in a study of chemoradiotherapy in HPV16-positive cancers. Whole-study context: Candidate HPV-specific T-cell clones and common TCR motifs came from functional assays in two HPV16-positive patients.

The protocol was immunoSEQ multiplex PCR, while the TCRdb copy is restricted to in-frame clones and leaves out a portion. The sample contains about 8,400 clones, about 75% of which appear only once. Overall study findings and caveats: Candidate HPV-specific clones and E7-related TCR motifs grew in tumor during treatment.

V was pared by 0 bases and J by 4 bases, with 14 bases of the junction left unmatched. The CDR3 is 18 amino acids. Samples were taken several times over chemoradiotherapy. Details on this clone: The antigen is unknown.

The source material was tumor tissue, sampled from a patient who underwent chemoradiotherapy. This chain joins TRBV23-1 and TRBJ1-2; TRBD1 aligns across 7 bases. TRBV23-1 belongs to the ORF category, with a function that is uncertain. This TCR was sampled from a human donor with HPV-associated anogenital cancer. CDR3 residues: CASSQSGPMMTGIYGYTF. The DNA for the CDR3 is TGCGCCAGCAGTCAATCGGGCCCCATGATGACAGGGATCTATGGCTACACCTTC.